Listed below are T cell receptor beta chains from one sample, sequenced in a study of blood T cell repertoires in COVID-19. TCRdb keeps only in-frame clones here, not all; method: immunoSEQ multiplex PCR. The data show about 120,000 clones, roughly 76% seen once. Material for sequencing was peripheral blood. The receptors derive from a human donor in a cohort sampled during active COVID-19. The CDR3 runs from the conserved cysteine through the conserved F or W. The order of the fields is J gene, V gene, clone size, D gene, CDR3 DNA, CDR3 protein. D genes are given only for firm matches. Some rows mark clone size as missing; the rest say once, few, many or name a class of expanded clone.

TRBJ1-2	TRBV6-2/TRBV6-3	-	-	TGTGCCAGCAGTACCCCCTACAGGGACATCTATGGCTACACCTTC	CASSTPYRDIYGYTF
TRBJ1-4	TRBV7-9	-	-	TGTGCCACCGGCCGGGGTGAAAAACTGTTTTTT	CATGRGEKLFF
TRBJ2-7	TRBV11-2	-	TRBD1	TGTGCCAGCAGCTTAACAGGACAGGGGGCTCTCGAGCAGTACTTC	CASSLTGQGALEQYF
TRBJ1-3	TRBV6-5	few	TRBD1	TGTGCCACGAGGGACAGGGCCTCTGGAAACACCATATATTTT	CATRDRASGNTIYF
TRBJ2-1	TRBV3-1/TRBV3-2	-	-	TGTGCCAGCAGCCGACTAGGAGAGAACAATGAGCAGTTCTTC	CASSRLGENNEQFF
TRBJ2-1	TRBV7-3	-	-	TGTGCCAGCAGCCCCCAGAGACAGATTGGCTCCTACAATGAGCAGTTCTTC	CASSPQRQIGSYNEQFF
TRBJ1-5	TRBV6-2/TRBV6-3	-	TRBD1	TGTGCCAGCAGTTACTCGGGGACAGGGTTTCAGCCCCAGCATTTT	CASSYSGTGFQPQHF
TRBJ2-1	TRBV19	-	-	TGTGCCAGTAGTATTGCGGCAGTCAATGAGCAGTTCTTC	CASSIAAVNEQFF
TRBJ2-5	TRBV3-1/TRBV3-2	few	-	TGTGCCAGCAGCCAAGGGGTTTCCGGGAGCGGGACCCAGTACTTC	CASSQGVSGSGTQYF
TRBJ2-1	TRBV7-8	few	TRBD2	TGTGCCAGCAGCCCTCGGACTAGCGAGACTCACAATGAGCAGTTCTTC	CASSPRTSETHNEQFF
TRBJ1-6	TRBV27	-	TRBD1	TGTGCCAGCAGTTTATCGTTGGGGACAGGGGCTTCACCCCTCCACTTT	CASSLSLGTGASPLHF
TRBJ1-2	TRBV4-3	-	TRBD1	TGCGCCAGCAGCCTTGGGGACAGGGCGACCTATGGCTACACCTTC	CASSLGDRATYGYTF
TRBJ2-2	TRBV15	-	-	TGTGCCACCAGCAGAGATGTAACAGCGAACACCGGGGAGCTGTTTTTT	CATSRDVTANTGELFF
TRBJ1-4	TRBV30	-	-	TGTGCCTGGAGTCGTAATGAAAAACTGTTTTTT	CAWSRNEKLFF
TRBJ2-1	TRBV4-2	-	TRBD2	TGTGCCAGCAGCCACGCTGGACTAGCGGGGTACAATGAGCAGTTCTTC	CASSHAGLAGYNEQFF
TRBJ2-7	TRBV4-1	-	-	TGCGCCAGCATGCGGTGGCAGTACTTC	CASMRWQYF
TRBJ2-1	TRBV7-2	-	TRBD2	TGTGCCAGCCCTAGCGGGAGAAATGAGCAGTTCTTC	CASPSGRNEQFF
TRBJ1-2	TRBV19	-	TRBD1	TGTGCCAGTAGGGGAAGACAGGGACTCGCTGTTTGGACCTTC	CASRGRQGLAVWTF
TRBJ1-4	TRBV5-6	-	-	TGTGCCAGCAGCCCGGATGGGGGGGGCGTTGAAAAACTGTTTTTT	CASSPDGGGVEKLFF
TRBJ1-1	TRBV5-5	-	-	TGTGCCAGCAGCTCCCAGGTGGGGCCGATAGAAGCTTTCTTT	CASSSQVGPIEAFF
TRBJ2-3	TRBV7-3	-	TRBD2	TGTGCCAGCAGCTTAACTAGCGGGGGGTACCCTAGCACAGATACGCAGTATTTT	CASSLTSGGYPSTDTQYF
TRBJ1-2	TRBV6-2/TRBV6-3	-	TRBD1	TGTGCCAGCAGTCAAATCAAAACAGGGGGAAGACGGGGCTACACCTTC	CASSQIKTGGRRGYTF
TRBJ1-2	TRBV13	few	-	TGTGCCAGCAGGCTTGGGGGCAGGGACTATGGCTACACCTTC	CASRLGGRDYGYTF
TRBJ2-3	TRBV9	-	TRBD1	TGTGCCAGCAGCGTAGGGGGGACAGGGATGGATACGCAGTATTTT	CASSVGGTGMDTQYF
TRBJ1-1	TRBV6-5	-	-	TGTGCCAGCAGTTACTCTCGGGGGTTCACTGAAGCTTTCTTT	CASSYSRGFTEAFF
TRBJ2-7	TRBV27	-	TRBD1	TGTGCCAGCAGTCCCTATTCCCTGATGCAGGGGGCCCCCTACGAGCAGTACTTC	CASSPYSLMQGAPYEQYF
TRBJ1-5	TRBV19	-	-	TGTGCCAGTAGTACCAGGGTTCAGCCCCAGCATTTT	CASSTRVQPQHF
TRBJ1-6	TRBV6-5	many	-	TGTGCCAGCAGCCAGTATAATTCACCCCTCCACTTT	CASSQYNSPLHF
TRBJ2-4	TRBV7-6	-	TRBD2	TGTGCCAGCAGCCCACTAGCGGGAGGGGTAGCCAAAAACATTCAGTACTTC	CASSPLAGGVAKNIQYF
TRBJ2-6	TRBV4-1	-	TRBD1	TGCGCCAGCAGCCAAGGGCAACAGGGGCTGACTGGGGCCAACGTCCTGACTTTC	CASSQGQQGLTGANVLTF
TRBJ1-4	TRBV30	-	-	TGTGCCTGGAGAGGAAAGGACAGAGTTAATGAAAAACTGTTTTTT	CAWRGKDRVNEKLFF
TRBJ1-2	TRBV30	once	-	TGTGCCTGGAGCGGAAACCTCAGGGTACGCTATGGCTACACCTTC	CAWSGNLRVRYGYTF
TRBJ1-6	TRBV10-3	-	-	TGTGCCATCAGCACAGGGAGGGAGAGGATTTCACCCCTCCACTTT	CAISTGRERISPLHF
TRBJ2-2	TRBV7-6	-	TRBD2	TGTGCCAGCAGCTTAGCGCCTAGCGGGAGCAGCACCGGGGAGCTGTTTTTT	CASSLAPSGSSTGELFF
TRBJ1-1	TRBV5-6	-	TRBD1	TGTGCCAGCAGCAGGGGACAGGGAGATCAGGCTTTCTTT	CASSRGQGDQAFF
TRBJ2-7	TRBV28	-	-	TGTGCCAGCAGTTTACCGGGCCTAGCCGAGCAGTACTTC	CASSLPGLAEQYF
TRBJ2-5	TRBV29-1	few	-	TGCAGCGTTGCCGCCAGGGTTGAGACCCAGTACTTC	CSVAARVETQYF
TRBJ2-7	TRBV7-6	few	TRBD2	TGTGCCAGCAGCTTCGGGGTAGGCGGGAGCGGGTCCTACGAGCAGTACTTC	CASSFGVGGSGSYEQYF
TRBJ1-1	TRBV2	-	-	TGTGCCAGCAGGTTGGAGGGGTACACTGAAGCTTTCTTT	CASRLEGYTEAFF
TRBJ2-1	TRBV24-1	-	TRBD2	TGTGCCACCAGTGCGGGCGGGGGGGGCTCCTACAATGAGCAGTTCTTC	CATSAGGGGSYNEQFF
TRBJ1-1	TRBV11-2	-	-	TGTGCCAGCAGCTTAGCTTTTCGGTCAGGCCTGAACACTGAAGCTTTCTTT	CASSLAFRSGLNTEAFF
TRBJ1-1	TRBV7-2	-	TRBD1	TGTGCCAGCAGCACCCGGGACAGGGGAAATGTGAACACTGAAGCTTTCTTT	CASSTRDRGNVNTEAFF
TRBJ1-1	TRBV6-5	-	-	TGTGCCAGCACGTTTGGGGCCAGTGAAGCTTTCTTT	CASTFGASEAFF
TRBJ2-7	TRBV7-2	-	TRBD2	TGTGCCAGCAGCTTACTAGCGGGGGGGTCCTACGAGCAGTACTTC	CASSLLAGGSYEQYF
TRBJ1-1	TRBV19	-	-	TGTGCCAGTAGTACAGAGTATCGGGGGACTGAAGCTTTCTTT	CASSTEYRGTEAFF
TRBJ2-1	TRBV4-1	-	TRBD2	TGCGCCAGCAGCCAGGGACTAGCGGGTGGAAGGGTGTACAATGAGCAGTTCTTC	CASSQGLAGGRVYNEQFF
TRBJ1-5	TRBV5-6	once	-	TGTGCCAGCAGCGCGGACACAGATCAGCCCCAGCATTTT	CASSADTDQPQHF
TRBJ1-1	TRBV5-5	-	TRBD1	TGTGCCAGCAGCCTGACAGGGTCCACTGAAGCTTTCTTT	CASSLTGSTEAFF